The next 7 T cell receptor beta chains were all read from a single sample in a study of CD8 T cells in ankylosing spondylitis. Via MiXCR, TCRdb re-called the 5' RACE reads, giving one row per CDR3 protein. This sample has about 260,000 distinct CDR3 sequences, with 20% to 30% found just once. What was sequenced was blood, either unsorted or a sorted T cell fraction (not recorded which). Source of these receptors: a male donor with ankylosing spondylitis or in good health (not recorded which).

This clonotype was seen at least ten times. This chain connects TRBV10-1 to TRBJ2-5; D unclear. The length of the CDR3 is 13 residues. V dropped 0 bases and J dropped 7 bases, with 9 bases sitting between them. Germline CDR1 WNHNN, CDR2 SYGVQD (reference sequence). The CDR3 coding sequence is TGCGCCAGCAGTGAGTCAAGGGTGGGGACCCAGTACTTC. Protein product: CASSESRVGTQYF.

This clonotype appeared many times. The chain links TRBV20-1 to TRBJ1-2; perhaps TRBD1 as D (6 bases). This CDR3 region has 12 residues. Trimming took off 3 bases at V and 5 bases at J, with 10 bases between the two ends. Germline-derived CDR1 and CDR2 are DFQATT and SNEGSKA (reference sequence). The CDR3 DNA is TGCAGTGCTAGCGGACAGTATTATGGCTACACCTTC. This codes for CSASGQYYGYTF.

This clonotype turned up a few times. The rearrangement joins TRBV20-1 to TRBJ2-3; D could derive from TRBD1 or TRBD2 (6 bases each). In germline, CDR1 is DFQATT, CDR2 SNEGSKA (reference sequence). This CDR3 is built from 13 residues. Trimming left V 6 bases short and J 6 bases short, with 16 bases between. The CDR3 region has the DNA TGCAGTGCCACGGGGGACACCGACGATACGCAGTATTTT. This codes for CSATGDTDDTQYF.

The chain is built from TRBV30 and TRBJ2-2; TRBD1 agrees at 7 bases. The germline V gene has CDR1 GTSNPN and CDR2 SVGIG (reference sequence). The CDR3 contains 15 residues. The ends lost 1 base at V and 6 bases at J; junction bases unmatched: 8. In nucleotides, the CDR3 is TGTGCCTGGAGTGCCCCGGACAGGTACCCCGGGGAGCTGTTTTTT. It codes for CAWSAPDRYPGELFF.

This clonotype was recorded at least ten times. The J gene is TRBJ1-5, the V gene TRBV2, with 8 bases that match TRBD1. This CDR3 has 15 residues. Germline trimming cut 6 bases from V and 5 bases from J; bases unmatched to any gene: 9. The germline CDR1 and CDR2 sequences are SNHLY and FYNNEI. The DNA of the CDR3 is TGTGCCAGCAGCGCGGACAGGGTTTGGGATCAGCCCCAGCATTTT. This sequence encodes CASSADRVWDQPQHF.

This chain's CDR3 is CSAREWGVQETQYF. Written as DNA, the CDR3 is TGCAGTGCTAGAGAGTGGGGGGTCCAAGAGACCCAGTACTTC. The chain links TRBV20-1 to TRBJ2-5; possibly TRBD2 for D (6 bases). The CDR3 is made up of 14 amino acids. From germline, CDR1 is DFQATT and CDR2 SNEGSKA (reference sequence). Trimming cost V 0 bases and J 1 base, with 9 bases left between them.

The chain has TRBV7-9 and TRBJ2-7; D remains unclear. Trimming removed 4 bases at V and 7 bases at J, with 8 bases between. The CDR3 has 11 amino acids. Per germline, CDR1 SEHNR and CDR2 FQNEAQ (reference sequence). CDR3 loop: CASSYATEQYF. In DNA form, the CDR3 reads TGTGCCAGCAGCTATGCCACGGAGCAGTACTTC.